This T cell receptor beta chain was documented in a study of blood T cell repertoires in COVID-19. Produced via immunoSEQ multiplex PCR; TCRdb's table is partial and in-frame only. Among approximately 75,000 clones listed, 75% to 85% were seen once. The ends were cut back, 1 base at V and 7 bases at J, with 8 bases in the middle. Germline CDR1 is GTSNPN and CDR2 is SVGIG (reference sequence). This CDR3 comprises 13 residues. The sequence came from a woman aged 50 to 60 with acute or convalescent COVID-19. Sequencing input: peripheral blood. The rearrangement uses TRBV30 and TRBJ1-6; the D gene is possibly TRBD1 (6 bases). CDR3 protein: CAWSGQANSPLHF. CDR3 coding DNA: TGTGCCTGGAGTGGACAGGCGAATTCACCCCTCCACTTT.